This T cell receptor beta chain was documented in a study of shared clonotypes between healthy human individuals. Overall study context: Each donor had three CD4 naive, three CD4 memory, two CD8 naive and one CD8 memory plate. Findings of the study overall: Compared with memory subsets, naive subsets generally had larger estimated richness.

There were no recent acute infections or vaccinations among the donors, who were healthy HIV-negative adults. With 8 bases clipped from V and 9 bases from J, the junction kept 5 bases outside the gene matches. The CDR3 contains 12 residues. Germline V gives CDR1 MDHEN, CDR2 SYDVKM. Deep level was the assay's run setting. Sequencing was performed with immunoSEQ multiplex PCR; in TCRdb, only in-frame clones are kept and a portion is missing. Of about 2.5 million clones in the sample, approximately 90% are singletons; the top ten hold 0.37%. About this clone itself: The antigen remains undetermined.

The chain uses TRBV28 and TRBJ1-5; 9 bases agree with TRBD1. The sequenced sample was naive CD4+ T cells from PBMCs. Subset of the sample: CD45RA+ positively selected. This receptor was identified in a man between 18 and 29 years old in good health. Some clones in this sample may be carry-over from other donors' samples. CDR3 region: CASSGQGLPQHF. The DNA of the CDR3 is TGTGCCAGCTCGGGACAGGGATTGCCCCAGCATTTT.